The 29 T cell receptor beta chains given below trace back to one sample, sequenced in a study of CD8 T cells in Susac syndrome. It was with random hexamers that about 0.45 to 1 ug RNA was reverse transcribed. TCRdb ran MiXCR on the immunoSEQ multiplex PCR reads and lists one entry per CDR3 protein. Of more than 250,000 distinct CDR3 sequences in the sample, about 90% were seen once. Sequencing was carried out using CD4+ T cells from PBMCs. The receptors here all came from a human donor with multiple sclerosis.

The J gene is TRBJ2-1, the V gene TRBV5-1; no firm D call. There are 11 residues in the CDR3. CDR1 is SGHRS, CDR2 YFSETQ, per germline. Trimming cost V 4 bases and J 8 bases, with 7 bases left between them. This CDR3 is CASSIYDEQFF. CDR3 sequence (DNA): TGCGCCAGCAGCATTTACGATGAGCAGTTCTTC.

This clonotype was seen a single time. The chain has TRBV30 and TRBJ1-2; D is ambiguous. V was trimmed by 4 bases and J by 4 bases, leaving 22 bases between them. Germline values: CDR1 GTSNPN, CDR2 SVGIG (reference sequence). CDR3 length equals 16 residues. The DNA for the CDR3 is TGTGCCTGGACCGTACCTCTTACGGGAGGAATCTATGGCTACACCTTC. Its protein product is CAWTVPLTGGIYGYTF.

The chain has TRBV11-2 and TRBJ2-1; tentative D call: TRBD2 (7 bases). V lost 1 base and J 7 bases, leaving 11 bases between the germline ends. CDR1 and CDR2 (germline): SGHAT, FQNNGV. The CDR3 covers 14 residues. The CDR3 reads CASSLVGGRNEQFF. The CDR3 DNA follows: TGTGCCAGCAGCTTAGTGGGGGGGCGGAATGAGCAGTTCTTC. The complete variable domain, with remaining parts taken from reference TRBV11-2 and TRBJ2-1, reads EAGVAQSPRYKIIEKRQSVAFWCNPISGHATLYWYQQILGQGPKLLIQFQNNGVVDDSQLPKDRFSAERLKGVDSTLKIQPAKLEDSAVYLCASSLVGGRNEQFFGPGTRLTVL.

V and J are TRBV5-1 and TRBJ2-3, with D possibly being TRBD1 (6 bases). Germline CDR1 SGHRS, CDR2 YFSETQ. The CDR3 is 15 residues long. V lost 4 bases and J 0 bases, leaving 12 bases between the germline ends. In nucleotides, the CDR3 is TGCGCCAGCAGCCCCGGGACACTCAGCACAGATACGCAGTATTTT. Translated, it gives CASSPGTLSTDTQYF.

The CDR3 loop reads CAWETGPNVGGEQYF. CDR3 DNA sequence: TGTGCCTGGGAGACGGGCCCGAATGTTGGTGGGGAGCAGTACTTC. The genes are TRBV30 and TRBJ2-7; no firm D call. The CDR3 sequence is 15 residues long. Germline values: CDR1 GTSNPN, CDR2 SVGIG (reference sequence). V lost 5 bases, J lost 7 bases, and 24 bases lay in between.

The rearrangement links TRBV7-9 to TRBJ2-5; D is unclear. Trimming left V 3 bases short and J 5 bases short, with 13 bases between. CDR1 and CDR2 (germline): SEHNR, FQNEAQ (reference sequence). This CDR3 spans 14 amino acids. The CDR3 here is CASSLRPDRETQYF. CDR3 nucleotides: TGTGCCAGCAGCTTGCGCCCTGACCGGGAGACCCAGTACTTC.

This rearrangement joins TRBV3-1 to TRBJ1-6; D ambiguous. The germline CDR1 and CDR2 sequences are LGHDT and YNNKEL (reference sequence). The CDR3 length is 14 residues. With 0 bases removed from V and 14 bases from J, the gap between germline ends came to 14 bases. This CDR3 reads CASSQERRISTLHF. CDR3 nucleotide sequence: TGTGCCAGCAGCCAAGAGAGAAGGATTTCCACCCTCCACTTT. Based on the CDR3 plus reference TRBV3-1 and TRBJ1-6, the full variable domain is DTAVSQTPKYLVTQMGNDKSIKCEQNLGHDTMYWYKQDSKKFLKIMFSYNNKELIINETVPNRFSPKSPDKAHLNLHINSLELGDSAVYFCASSQERRISTLHFGNGTRLTVT.

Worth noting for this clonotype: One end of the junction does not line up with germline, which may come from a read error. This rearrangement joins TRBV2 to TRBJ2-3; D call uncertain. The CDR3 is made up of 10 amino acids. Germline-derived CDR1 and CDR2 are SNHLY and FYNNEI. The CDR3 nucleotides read TGTGCCAGCGGCACGGATACGCAGTATTTT. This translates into CASGTDTQYF.

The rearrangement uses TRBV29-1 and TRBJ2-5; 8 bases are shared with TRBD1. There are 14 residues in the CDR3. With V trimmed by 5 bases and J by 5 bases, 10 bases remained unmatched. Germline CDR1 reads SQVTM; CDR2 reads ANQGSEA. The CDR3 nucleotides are TGCAGCGTTACCGCAGGGGGCAACAGGGAGACCCAGTACTTC. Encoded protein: CSVTAGGNRETQYF. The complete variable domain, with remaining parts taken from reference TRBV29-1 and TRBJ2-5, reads SAVISQKPSRDICQRGTSLTIQCQVDSQVTMMFWYRQQPGQSLTLIATANQGSEATYESGFVIDKFPISRPNLTFSTLTVSNMSPEDSSIYLCSVTAGGNRETQYFGPGTRLLVL.

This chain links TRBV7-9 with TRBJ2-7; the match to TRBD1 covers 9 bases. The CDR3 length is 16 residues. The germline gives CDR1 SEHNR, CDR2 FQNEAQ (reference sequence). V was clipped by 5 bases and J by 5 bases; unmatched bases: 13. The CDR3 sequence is CASSPGSGTGWNEQYF. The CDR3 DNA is TGTGCCAGCAGCCCAGGCTCCGGGACAGGGTGGAACGAGCAGTACTTC.

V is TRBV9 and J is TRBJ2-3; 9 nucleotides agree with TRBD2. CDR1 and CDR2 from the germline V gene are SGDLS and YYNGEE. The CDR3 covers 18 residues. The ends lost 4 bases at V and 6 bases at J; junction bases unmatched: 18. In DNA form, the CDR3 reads TGTGCCAGCAGCCCAGATGGTTTGGCGGCGGGAGGGGCGGATACGCAGTATTTT. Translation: CASSPDGLAAGGADTQYF.

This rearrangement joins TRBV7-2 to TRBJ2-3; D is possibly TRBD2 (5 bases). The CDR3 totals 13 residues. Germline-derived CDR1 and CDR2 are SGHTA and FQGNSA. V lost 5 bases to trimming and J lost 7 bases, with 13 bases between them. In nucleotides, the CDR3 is TGTGCCAGCAGCCCCCCCCAGCGGAATACGCAGTATTTT. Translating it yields CASSPPQRNTQYF. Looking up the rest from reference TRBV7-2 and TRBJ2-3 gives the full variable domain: GAGVSQSPSNKVTEKGKDVELRCDPISGHTALYWYRQSLGQGLEFLIYFQGNSAPDKSGLPSDRFSAERTGGSVSTLTIQRTQQEDSAVYLCASSPPQRNTQYFGPGTRLTVL.

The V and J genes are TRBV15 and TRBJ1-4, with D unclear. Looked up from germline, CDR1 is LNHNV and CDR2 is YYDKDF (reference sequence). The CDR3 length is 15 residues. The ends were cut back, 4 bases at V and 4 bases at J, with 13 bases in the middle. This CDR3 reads CATSIRVPNNEKLFF. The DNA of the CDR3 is TGTGCCACCAGCATCCGAGTCCCGAATAATGAAAAACTGTTTTTT.

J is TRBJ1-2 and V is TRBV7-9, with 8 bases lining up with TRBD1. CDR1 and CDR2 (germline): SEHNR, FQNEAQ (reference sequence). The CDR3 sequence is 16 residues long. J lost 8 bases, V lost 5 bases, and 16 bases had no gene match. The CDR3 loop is CASSTQGASFSGGYTF. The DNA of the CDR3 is TGTGCCAGCAGCACTCAGGGGGCTTCCTTTTCCGGGGGCTACACCTTC.

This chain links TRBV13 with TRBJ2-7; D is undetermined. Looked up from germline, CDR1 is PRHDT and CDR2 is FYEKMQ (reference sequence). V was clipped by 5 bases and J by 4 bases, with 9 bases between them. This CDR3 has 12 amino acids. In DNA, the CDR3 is TGTGCCAGCAGCAGGCAAACGTACGAGCAGTACTTC. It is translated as CASSRQTYEQYF.

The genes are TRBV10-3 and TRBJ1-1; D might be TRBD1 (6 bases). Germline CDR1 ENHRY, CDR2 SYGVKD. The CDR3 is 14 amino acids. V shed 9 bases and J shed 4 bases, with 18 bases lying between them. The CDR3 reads CAMQQGGSSTEAFF. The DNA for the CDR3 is TGTGCCATGCAACAGGGAGGAAGTAGCACTGAAGCTTTCTTT.

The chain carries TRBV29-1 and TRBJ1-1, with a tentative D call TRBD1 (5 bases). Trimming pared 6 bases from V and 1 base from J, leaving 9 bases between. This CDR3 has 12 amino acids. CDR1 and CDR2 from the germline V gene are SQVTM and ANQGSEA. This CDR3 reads CSVDRQNTEAFF. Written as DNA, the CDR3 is TGCAGCGTAGACAGACAGAACACTGAAGCTTTCTTT.

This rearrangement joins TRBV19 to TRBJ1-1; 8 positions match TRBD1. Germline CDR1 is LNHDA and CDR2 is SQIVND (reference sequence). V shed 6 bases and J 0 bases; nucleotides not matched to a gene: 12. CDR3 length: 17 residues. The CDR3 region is CASSRGTGKNMNTEAFF. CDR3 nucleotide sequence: TGTGCCAGTAGCCGTGGGACAGGCAAGAACATGAACACTGAAGCTTTCTTT. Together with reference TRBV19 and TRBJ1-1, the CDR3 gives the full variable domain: DGGITQSPKYLFRKEGQNVTLSCEQNLNHDAMYWYRQDPGQGLRLIYYSQIVNDFQKGDIAEGYSVSREKKESFPLTVTSAQKNPTAFYLCASSRGTGKNMNTEAFFGQGTRLTVV.

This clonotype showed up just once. The CDR3 coding sequence is TGTGCCACCTCCATTGTCACCGAAAAACTGTTTTTT. Protein sequence: CATSIVTEKLFF. The chain combines TRBV10-3 with TRBJ1-4; D uncertain. Trimming shortened V by 10 bases and J by 8 bases, and 14 bases separated the two germline ends. The CDR3 is 12 residues long. CDR1 and CDR2 from the germline V gene are ENHRY and SYGVKD.

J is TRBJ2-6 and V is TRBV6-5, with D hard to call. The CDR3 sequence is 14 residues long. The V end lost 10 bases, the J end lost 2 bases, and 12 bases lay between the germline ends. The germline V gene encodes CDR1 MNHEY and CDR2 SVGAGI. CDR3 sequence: CAIERVAGANVLTF. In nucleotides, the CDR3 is TGTGCCATCGAACGAGTCGCTGGGGCCAACGTCCTGACTTTC.

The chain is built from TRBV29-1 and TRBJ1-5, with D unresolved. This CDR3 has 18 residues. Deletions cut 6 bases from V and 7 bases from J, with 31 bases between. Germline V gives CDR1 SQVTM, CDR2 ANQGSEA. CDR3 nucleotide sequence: TGCAGCGTAACCAAAAGCCCCGGGAGAAAAATCATGGGACAGCCCCAGCATTTT. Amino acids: CSVTKSPGRKIMGQPQHF.

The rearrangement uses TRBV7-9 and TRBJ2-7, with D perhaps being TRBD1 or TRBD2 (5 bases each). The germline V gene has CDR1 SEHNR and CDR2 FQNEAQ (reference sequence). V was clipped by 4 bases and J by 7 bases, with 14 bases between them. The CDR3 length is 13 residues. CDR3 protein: CASSWDRAAEQYF. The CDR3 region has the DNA TGTGCCAGCAGCTGGGACCGGGCGGCGGAGCAGTACTTC.

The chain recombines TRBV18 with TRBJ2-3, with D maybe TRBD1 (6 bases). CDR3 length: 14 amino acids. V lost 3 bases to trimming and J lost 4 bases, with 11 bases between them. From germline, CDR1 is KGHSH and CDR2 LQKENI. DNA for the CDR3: TGTGCCAGCTCACCCACAGGGCAGGCAGATACGCAGTATTTT. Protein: CASSPTGQADTQYF.

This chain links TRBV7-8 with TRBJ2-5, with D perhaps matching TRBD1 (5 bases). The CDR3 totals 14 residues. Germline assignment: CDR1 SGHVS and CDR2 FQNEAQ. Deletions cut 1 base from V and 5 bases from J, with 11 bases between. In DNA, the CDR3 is TGTGCCAGCAGCTTAGTGGGGCGAGGCGAGACCCAGTACTTC. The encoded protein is CASSLVGRGETQYF.

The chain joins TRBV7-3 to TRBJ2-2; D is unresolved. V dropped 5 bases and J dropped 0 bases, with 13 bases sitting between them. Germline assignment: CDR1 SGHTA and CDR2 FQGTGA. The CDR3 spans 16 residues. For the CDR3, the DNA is TGTGCCAGCAGCCCTGGTCCATGGCCGAACACCGGGGAGCTGTTTTTT. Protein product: CASSPGPWPNTGELFF.

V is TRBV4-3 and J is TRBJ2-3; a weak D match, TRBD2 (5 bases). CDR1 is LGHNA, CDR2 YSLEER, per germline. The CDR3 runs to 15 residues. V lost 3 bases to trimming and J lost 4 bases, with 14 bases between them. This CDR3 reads CASSHAGLRADTQYF. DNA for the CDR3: TGCGCCAGCAGCCACGCCGGACTGAGGGCAGATACGCAGTATTTT.

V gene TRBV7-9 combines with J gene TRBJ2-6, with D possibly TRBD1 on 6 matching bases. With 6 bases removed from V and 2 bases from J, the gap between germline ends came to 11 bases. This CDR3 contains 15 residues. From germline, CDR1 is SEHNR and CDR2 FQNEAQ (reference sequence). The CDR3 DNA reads TGTGCCAGCAGTAGGACAGTACCTGGGGCCAACGTCCTGACTTTC. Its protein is CASSRTVPGANVLTF.

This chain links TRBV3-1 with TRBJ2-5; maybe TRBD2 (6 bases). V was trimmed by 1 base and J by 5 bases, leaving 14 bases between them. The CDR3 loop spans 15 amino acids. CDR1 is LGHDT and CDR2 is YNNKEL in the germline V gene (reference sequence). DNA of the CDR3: TGTGCCAGCAGCCAAGTGGTAGCGGTGCTTGAGACCCAGTACTTC. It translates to CASSQVVAVLETQYF.

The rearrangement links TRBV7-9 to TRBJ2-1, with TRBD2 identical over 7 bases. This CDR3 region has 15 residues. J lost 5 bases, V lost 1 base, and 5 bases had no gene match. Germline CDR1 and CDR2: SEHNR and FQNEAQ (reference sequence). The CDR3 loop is CASSLERLANNEQFF. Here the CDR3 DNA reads TGTGCCAGCAGCTTAGAGAGACTAGCCAACAATGAGCAGTTCTTC.